This entry concerns a single T cell receptor beta chain. This entry is derived from a study of cytomegalovirus exposure and HLA in healthy donors. The CDR3 has 13 amino acids. From germline, CDR1 is SGHKS and CDR2 YYEKEE (reference sequence). Trimming left V 4 bases short and J 11 bases short, with 13 bases between. 13 Jbeta primers and 60 Vbeta primers were used for the PCR. This table comes from immunoSEQ multiplex PCR, and its TCRdb copy is limited to in-frame clones, with some not included. The profile shows roughly 220,000 clones, around 80% of them singletons. This chain joins TRBV5-5 and TRBJ1-6; D may be TRBD1 (5 bases). The TCR was taken from a man younger than 45 in good health and CMV-seronegative. Material: PBMCs. The CDR3 DNA reads TGTGCCAGCAGCCCCTCAGGGAATCCACCCCTCCACTTT. It yields the protein CASSPSGNPPLHF.